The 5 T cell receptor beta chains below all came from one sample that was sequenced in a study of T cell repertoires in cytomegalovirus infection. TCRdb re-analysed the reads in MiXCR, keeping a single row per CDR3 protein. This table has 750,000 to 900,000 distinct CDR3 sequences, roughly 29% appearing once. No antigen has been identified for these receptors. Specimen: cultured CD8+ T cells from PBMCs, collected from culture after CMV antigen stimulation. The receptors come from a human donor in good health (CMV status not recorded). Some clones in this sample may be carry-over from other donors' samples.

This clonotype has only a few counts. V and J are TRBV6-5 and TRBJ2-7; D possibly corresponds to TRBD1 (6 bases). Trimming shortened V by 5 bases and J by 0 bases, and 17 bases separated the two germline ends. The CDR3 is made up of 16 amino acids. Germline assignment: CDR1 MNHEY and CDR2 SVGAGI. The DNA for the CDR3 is TGTGCCAGCAGTCCCAGAGGCAGGGGAGTCTCCTACGAGCAGTACGTC. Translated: CASSPRGRGVSYEQYV.

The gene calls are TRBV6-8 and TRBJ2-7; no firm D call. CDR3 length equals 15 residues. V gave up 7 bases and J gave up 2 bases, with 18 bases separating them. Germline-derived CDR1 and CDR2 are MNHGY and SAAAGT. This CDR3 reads CASTRARPPPYEQYF. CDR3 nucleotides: TGTGCCAGCACCCGAGCCCGTCCTCCTCCCTACGAGCAGTACTTC.

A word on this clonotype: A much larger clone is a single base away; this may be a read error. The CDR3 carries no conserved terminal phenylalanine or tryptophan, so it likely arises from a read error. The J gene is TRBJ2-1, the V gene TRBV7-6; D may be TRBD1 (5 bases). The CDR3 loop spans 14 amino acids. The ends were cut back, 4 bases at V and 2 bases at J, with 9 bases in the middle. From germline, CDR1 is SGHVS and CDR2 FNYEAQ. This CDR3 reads CASSYDSPYNEQFV. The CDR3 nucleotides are TGTGCCAGCAGCTACGACAGTCCCTACAATGAGCAGTTCGTC.

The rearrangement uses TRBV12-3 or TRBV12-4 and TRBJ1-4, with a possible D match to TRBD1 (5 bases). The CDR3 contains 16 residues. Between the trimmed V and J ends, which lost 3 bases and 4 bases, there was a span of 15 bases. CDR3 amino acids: CASSFVVRQSNEKLFF. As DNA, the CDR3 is TGTGCCAGCAGTTTCGTAGTAAGACAGAGTAATGAAAAACTGTTTTTT.

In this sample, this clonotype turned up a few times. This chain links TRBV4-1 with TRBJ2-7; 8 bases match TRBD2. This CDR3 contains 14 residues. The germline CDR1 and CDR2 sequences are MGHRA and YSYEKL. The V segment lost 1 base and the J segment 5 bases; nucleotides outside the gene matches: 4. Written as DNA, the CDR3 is TGCGCCAGCAGCCAAGTGGCGGGGGGTCACGAGCAGTACTTC. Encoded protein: CASSQVAGGHEQYF.